This entry describes one T cell receptor (beta chain). Its antigen remains unidentified. In the PCR, 60 Vbeta and 13 Jbeta primers were used. Method: immunoSEQ multiplex PCR; TCRdb's copy keeps in-frame clones and lacks some. The sample includes about 93,000 clones, around 78% of them seen just once. This record belongs to a study of cytomegalovirus exposure and HLA in healthy donors. Study details: Early released data had tens of millions of unique TCRs, all coming from HLA-typed donors. Study conclusions and caveats: On later analysis, the bulk of CMV-associated TCR beta chains appeared to be HLA-restricted. Across donors, sequencing depth was assumed by presence/absence analyses to be roughly uniform. Indistinguishability led to the exclusion of some V segments, TRBV6-2 and TRBV6-3 included.

The CDR3 contains 19 residues. Germline CDR1 is SEHNR and CDR2 is FQNEAQ (reference sequence). V dropped 0 bases and J dropped 0; count of bases not matched to a gene: 9. The rearrangement joins TRBV7-9 to TRBJ1-3; TRBD1 matches at 9 bases. The source material was PBMCs. The receptor was derived from a man between 25 and 39 years old in good health and CMV-seronegative. The CDR3 protein is CASSLARDRAVNSGNTIYF. The CDR3 region has the DNA TGTGCCAGCAGCTTAGCGCGGGACAGGGCAGTCAACTCTGGAAACACCATATATTTT.